These 28 T cell receptor beta chains originate from one sample sequenced in a study of cytomegalovirus exposure and HLA in healthy donors. Primers: 60 Vbeta forward and 13 Jbeta reverse. Clones were sequenced by immunoSEQ multiplex PCR, and TCRdb holds only the in-frame ones, with some missing. This sample's clone table lists 150,000 to 200,000 clones. Sequences were obtained from PBMCs. Receptors were obtained from a woman under 30 in good health and CMV-seropositive.

This chain connects TRBV5-1 to TRBJ1-3, with 11 bases that match TRBD1. The CDR3 totals 15 residues. The germline CDR1 and CDR2 sequences are SGHRS and YFSETQ. The junction had 3 bases not matched to a gene; V was cut back by 4 bases and J by 3 bases. CDR3 coding DNA: TGCGCCAGCAGCCCGGACAGGGGGCTTGGAAACACCATATATTTT. Its translation is CASSPDRGLGNTIYF.

The J gene is TRBJ2-7, the V gene TRBV7-6, with a possible D match to TRBD1 (6 bases). Germline V CDR1 and CDR2: SGHVS, FNYEAQ. The CDR3 runs to 14 residues. With 8 bases removed from V and 2 bases from J, the gap between germline ends came to 16 bases. CDR3: CASGTGRGPYEQYF. The CDR3 DNA reads as TGTGCCAGCGGCACAGGGAGAGGCCCCTACGAGCAGTACTTC.

V gene TRBV27 combines with J gene TRBJ1-1; D unclear. V shed 2 bases and J shed 1 base, with 17 bases lying between them. From germline, CDR1 is MNHEY and CDR2 SMNVEV (reference sequence). The CDR3 has 17 amino acids. The CDR3 region is CASSLMVRGLGNTEAFF. CDR3 DNA sequence: TGTGCCAGCAGTTTAATGGTCCGGGGTTTGGGGAACACTGAAGCTTTCTTT.

The V and J genes are TRBV7-9 and TRBJ1-1, with 9 bases fitting TRBD1. Germline lookup yields CDR1 SEHNR and CDR2 FQNEAQ (reference sequence). This CDR3 is built from 14 residues. Trimming removed 5 bases from V and 1 base from J; junction bases left unmatched: 2. This CDR3 reads CASSVQGANTEAFF. The CDR3 nucleotides are TGTGCCAGCAGCGTACAGGGGGCGAACACTGAAGCTTTCTTT.

The V gene is TRBV19, the J gene TRBJ2-1; D is perhaps TRBD1 (6 bases). Germline values: CDR1 LNHDA, CDR2 SQIVND (reference sequence). V was cut by 1 base and J by 7 bases, with 20 bases left in between. The CDR3 is made up of 17 amino acids. The CDR3: CASSIVETGTGFNEQFF. CDR3 bases: TGTGCCAGTAGTATAGTTGAGACAGGTACGGGTTTTAATGAGCAGTTCTTC.

The genes are TRBV6-1 and TRBJ2-7; 8 positions agree with TRBD1. The germline gives CDR1 MNHNS, CDR2 SASEGT. The CDR3 is 14 amino acids. V shed 5 bases and J 5 bases; nucleotides not matched to a gene: 8. Written as DNA, the CDR3 is TGTGCCAGCAGTCGCGTCCCGGGACAGGACGAGCAGTACTTC. Encoded protein: CASSRVPGQDEQYF.

The chain employs TRBV18 and TRBJ1-1; D remains unclear. V was shortened by 6 bases and J by 2 bases, with 16 bases between the two germline ends. CDR1 is KGHSH and CDR2 is LQKENI in the germline V gene. The length of the CDR3 is 15 residues. In nucleotides, the CDR3 is TGTGCCAGCTCGCCATCTGGGAGCCGAAACACTGAAGCTTTCTTT. It yields the protein CASSPSGSRNTEAFF.

The chain recombines TRBV9 with TRBJ1-2; 11 bases align to TRBD1. Germline CDR1 is SGDLS and CDR2 is YYNGEE. The CDR3 loop spans 15 amino acids. V lost 0 bases, J lost 4 bases, and 2 bases stayed unmatched. The CDR3 DNA reads TGTGCCAGCAGCGTAGAGGGACAGGGGGGCTATGGCTACACCTTC. Translation gives CASSVEGQGGYGYTF. Complete variable domain (other parts from reference TRBV9 and TRBJ1-2): DSGVTQTPKHLITATGQRVTLRCSPRSGDLSVYWYQQSLDQGLQFLIQYYNGEERAKGNILERFSAQQFPDLHSELNLSSLELGDSALYFCASSVEGQGGYGYTFGSGTRLTVV.

The J gene is TRBJ1-4, the V gene TRBV5-1, with D possibly being TRBD1 (5 bases). With 3 bases removed from V and 3 bases from J, the gap between germline ends came to 12 bases. In germline, CDR1 is SGHRS, CDR2 YFSETQ. This CDR3 has 15 residues. CDR3 sequence: CASSSGIVANEKLFF. For the CDR3, the DNA is TGCGCCAGCAGCTCAGGGATAGTGGCTAATGAAAAACTGTTTTTT.

The chain links TRBV7-9 to TRBJ2-5; D gene uncertain. Trimming removed 5 bases from V and 4 bases from J, with 8 bases in between. CDR1 and CDR2 (germline): SEHNR, FQNEAQ (reference sequence). The CDR3 is 12 amino acids. The CDR3 nucleotides read TGTGCCAGCAGCCTCCGAGCAGAGACCCAGTACTTC. Protein sequence: CASSLRAETQYF.

On this clone itself: Additional DNA sequences in this sample encode the identical CDR3. The V call is TRBV18, the J call TRBJ1-2; TRBD1 matches 11 bases. V dropped 6 bases and J dropped 4; count of bases not matched to a gene: 7. The CDR3 covers 15 residues. Germline assignment: CDR1 KGHSH and CDR2 LQKENI. CDR3 in amino acids: CASSLPGTGGYGYTF. DNA for the CDR3: TGTGCCAGCTCGCTTCCCGGGACAGGGGGCTATGGCTACACCTTC.

This chain links TRBV7-9 with TRBJ1-2, with 8 positions matching TRBD1. The CDR3 length is 13 residues. With V trimmed by 3 bases and J by 6 bases, 3 bases remained unmatched. Germline loops: CDR1 SEHNR, CDR2 FQNEAQ (reference sequence). The DNA for the CDR3 is TGTGCCAGCAGCTTGGGACAGGTTGATGGCTACACCTTC. It codes for CASSLGQVDGYTF.

Concerning this clone: The same CDR3 is also encoded by other DNA sequences in this sample. The chain employs TRBV9 and TRBJ1-2, with TRBD1 matching over 7 bases. After removal of 2 bases from V and 2 bases from J, the junction contained 3 bases not matched to a gene. This CDR3 has 14 amino acids. Germline CDR1 and CDR2: SGDLS and YYNGEE. CDR3 DNA sequence: TGTGCCAGCAGCGTCGAGACAGGGAACTATGGCTACACCTTC. Amino acid sequence: CASSVETGNYGYTF.

On this clone itself: Other DNA sequences in the same sample also yield this CDR3. The chain couples TRBV18 to TRBJ2-5, with 7 bases lining up with TRBD1. Trimming at V came to 3 bases and at J to 2 bases, leaving 3 bases not matched to a gene. The CDR3 extends over 14 amino acids. The germline CDR1 and CDR2 sequences are KGHSH and LQKENI. CDR3 loop: CASSPRQGQETQYF. DNA of the CDR3: TGTGCCAGCTCACCCAGACAGGGTCAAGAGACCCAGTACTTC.

The chain combines TRBV5-5 with TRBJ1-1; tentatively, D is TRBD1 (6 bases). The length of the CDR3 is 13 residues. From germline, CDR1 is SGHKS and CDR2 YYEKEE (reference sequence). With 6 bases removed from V and 7 bases from J, the gap between germline ends came to 16 bases. Here the CDR3 DNA reads TGTGCCAGCAATATTGGAGGGGGGGGTGAAGCTTTCTTT. This gives the protein CASNIGGGGEAFF.

V usage is TRBV5-1 and J usage is TRBJ2-3; 8 bases are a match to TRBD2. CDR1 SGHRS and CDR2 YFSETQ come from the germline V gene. Trimming removed 2 bases from V and 2 bases from J; junction bases left unmatched: 4. This CDR3 contains 15 residues. Written as DNA, the CDR3 is TGCGCCAGCAGCTTCAGCGGGGGTGACACAGATACGCAGTATTTT. Its protein product is CASSFSGGDTDTQYF.

The chain is built from TRBV7-9 and TRBJ2-7; TRBD1 aligns across 8 bases. J was trimmed by 2 bases and V by 5 bases; bases with no gene match: 5. This CDR3 region has 14 residues. From germline, CDR1 is SEHNR and CDR2 FQNEAQ (reference sequence). The CDR3 sequence: CASSRDRGPYEQYF. The CDR3, as DNA: TGTGCCAGCAGCCGAGACAGGGGCCCCTACGAGCAGTACTTC.

V usage is TRBV6-5 and J usage is TRBJ2-3, with a possible D match to TRBD1 (5 bases). This CDR3 is built from 14 residues. Germline CDR1 is MNHEY and CDR2 is SVGAGI. The germline V and J ends were trimmed by 0 bases and 4 bases, with 8 bases remaining between them. This CDR3 reads CASSYSQGPDTQYF. In DNA, the CDR3 is TGTGCCAGCAGTTACTCGCAGGGTCCAGATACGCAGTATTTT.

The J gene is TRBJ2-3, the V gene TRBV5-1; 7 nucleotides line up with TRBD2. CDR1 is SGHRS and CDR2 is YFSETQ in the germline V gene. The CDR3 is 16 amino acids. The J segment lost 2 bases and the V segment lost 0 bases, leaving 6 bases of the junction unmatched. This chain's CDR3 is CASSLGSAGDTDTQYF. CDR3 nucleotides: TGCGCCAGCAGCTTGGGATCGGCGGGAGACACAGATACGCAGTATTTT.

The chain couples TRBV13 to TRBJ2-5; maybe TRBD1 (5 bases). The CDR3 runs to 16 residues. V was shortened by 5 bases and J by 1 base, with 17 bases between the two germline ends. CDR1 and CDR2 (germline): PRHDT, FYEKMQ (reference sequence). Here the CDR3 reads CASSPRGPGLQETQYF. The DNA of the CDR3 is TGTGCCAGCAGCCCCCGAGGACCAGGGCTCCAAGAGACCCAGTACTTC.

The gene calls are TRBV4-1 and TRBJ1-1; the D gene is possibly TRBD1 (6 bases). Between the trimmed V and J ends, which lost 4 bases and 3 bases, there was a span of 9 bases. The CDR3 length is 13 residues. CDR1 is MGHRA and CDR2 is YSYEKL in the germline V gene. The CDR3: CASSRDRYTEAFF. CDR3 sequence (DNA): TGCGCCAGCAGCCGAGACAGGTACACTGAAGCTTTCTTT.

This chain uses TRBV7-9 with TRBJ2-7, with 8 nucleotides matching TRBD2. V dropped 5 bases and J dropped 4; count of bases not matched to a gene: 7. CDR3 length: 14 residues. Germline V gives CDR1 SEHNR, CDR2 FQNEAQ (reference sequence). CDR3 protein: CASSGVAGRYEQYF. DNA of the CDR3: TGTGCCAGCAGCGGAGTAGCGGGAAGGTACGAGCAGTACTTC.

This chain links TRBV9 with TRBJ2-7, with TRBD1 matching 12 bases. Germline V gene data show CDR1 as SGDLS and CDR2 as YYNGEE. The CDR3 is made up of 15 amino acids. The trim removed 4 bases at V and 7 bases at J, leaving 9 bases unmatched. The CDR3 loop is CASSKLGQGAGEQYF. CDR3 nucleotide sequence: TGTGCCAGCAGCAAATTGGGACAGGGGGCAGGGGAGCAGTACTTC.

The chain joins TRBV5-6 to TRBJ2-5; D not certain. Trimming shortened V by 4 bases and J by 4 bases, and 20 bases separated the two germline ends. This CDR3 has 16 residues. Germline V gene data show CDR1 as SGHDT and CDR2 as YYEEEE. CDR3 amino acids: CASSPLAVSEIETQYF. CDR3 bases: TGTGCCAGCAGCCCCTTGGCAGTCTCGGAGATAGAGACCCAGTACTTC.

The rearrangement links TRBV6-5 to TRBJ2-1; TRBD2 matches at 10 bases. Germline CDR1 reads MNHEY; CDR2 reads SVGAGI. V lost 7 bases and J lost 4; bases outside the gene matches: 7. This CDR3 is built from 15 residues. In nucleotides, the CDR3 is TGTGCCAGCATCGGGGCTAGCGGGGGATACAATGAGCAGTTCTTC. Protein product: CASIGASGGYNEQFF.

The rearrangement uses TRBV5-6 and TRBJ1-2, with TRBD1 identical over 7 bases. Trimming removed 4 bases from V and 4 bases from J; junction bases left unmatched: 7. This CDR3 region has 14 residues. Germline assignment: CDR1 SGHDT and CDR2 YYEEEE. This chain's CDR3 is CASSPDRLSYGYTF. The CDR3 region has the DNA TGTGCCAGCAGCCCGGACAGGCTCAGCTATGGCTACACCTTC.

This chain connects TRBV4-1 to TRBJ1-2; D gene ambiguous. The CDR3 runs 14 residues. Germline V gene sequence: CDR1 MGHRA, CDR2 YSYEKL. V dropped 1 base and J dropped 5 bases, with 11 bases sitting between them. The CDR3 sequence is CASSQALSGYGYTF. CDR3 sequence (DNA): TGCGCCAGCAGCCAAGCCCTTTCGGGGTATGGCTACACCTTC.

The V gene is TRBV6-5, the J gene TRBJ2-4; 8 bases fit TRBD2. V dropped 4 bases and J dropped 6; count of bases not matched to a gene: 5. The CDR3 totals 14 residues. In germline, CDR1 is MNHEY, CDR2 SVGAGI. DNA of the CDR3: TGTGCCAGCAGTTCGATCGGGGGGGGAAACATTCAGTACTTC. It yields the protein CASSSIGGGNIQYF.